The 21 T cell receptor beta chains below were found in one sample sequenced in a study of shared clonotypes between healthy human individuals. Method: immunoSEQ multiplex PCR; TCRdb's copy keeps in-frame clones and lacks some. The sample contains about 2.3 million clones, over 90% of which appear only once. The source material was naive CD4+ T cells from PBMCs. Stated subset: CD45RA+ positively selected. The source of these receptors is a man younger than 35 in good health. Some clones in this sample may be carry-over from other donors' samples.

V usage is TRBV7-9 and J usage is TRBJ2-3; D is unclear. The CDR3 is 17 amino acids. Between the trimmed V and J ends, which lost 0 bases and 1 base, there was a span of 14 bases. Per the germline V gene, CDR1 is SEHNR and CDR2 is FQNEAQ (reference sequence). CDR3 region: CASSLAVRMSRTDTQYF. DNA for the CDR3: TGTGCCAGCAGCTTAGCGGTACGGATGAGTCGCACAGATACGCAGTATTTT.

V and J are TRBV2 and TRBJ2-1; no firm D call. V was cut by 7 bases and J by 5 bases, with 9 bases left in between. The CDR3 consists of 12 residues. Per the germline V gene, CDR1 is SNHLY and CDR2 is FYNNEI. This chain's CDR3 is CASIGFHNEQFF. The CDR3 coding sequence is TGTGCCAGCATAGGATTTCACAATGAGCAGTTCTTC. The full variable domain, in which reference TRBV2 and TRBJ2-1 provide the parts outside the CDR3, is EPEVTQTPSHQVTQMGQEVILRCVPISNHLYFYWYRQILGQKVEFLVSFYNNEISEKSEIFDDQFSVERPDGSNFTLKIRSTKLEDSAMYFCASIGFHNEQFFGPGTRLTVL.

This clone was seen once. The genes are TRBV11-3 and TRBJ2-1; TRBD2 agrees at 9 bases. Trimming cost V 4 bases and J 1 base; bases outside gene matches: 11. This CDR3 is built from 18 residues. The V gene's germline CDR1 is SGHNT and CDR2 YENEEA. The chain's CDR3 is CASSSPQTSGFSYNEQFF. DNA for the CDR3: TGTGCCAGCAGCTCACCCCAGACTAGCGGATTTTCCTACAATGAGCAGTTCTTC.

The V gene is TRBV7-6, the J gene TRBJ1-1; D unclear. Trimming cost V 5 bases and J 5 bases, with 9 bases left between them. The CDR3 length is 12 residues. The germline gives CDR1 SGHVS, CDR2 FNYEAQ. The CDR3 DNA reads TGTGCCAGCAGCGCACTTCGGACTGAAGCTTTCTTT. It encodes CASSALRTEAFF.

The chain couples TRBV7-8 to TRBJ2-7; 10 bases map to TRBD1. The V segment lost 5 bases and the J segment 5 bases; nucleotides outside the gene matches: 9. Germline-derived CDR1 and CDR2 are SGHVS and FQNEAQ. The CDR3 runs 15 residues. The CDR3 protein is CASSPGWDRGNEQYF. CDR3 DNA sequence: TGTGCCAGCAGCCCTGGGTGGGACAGGGGAAACGAGCAGTACTTC.

This CDR3 is CASSLGLVYGYTF. In DNA, the CDR3 is TGTGCCAGCAGCTTAGGCCTAGTCTATGGCTACACCTTC. The rearrangement links TRBV7-9 to TRBJ1-2; D gene ambiguous. CDR1 SEHNR and CDR2 FQNEAQ come from the germline V gene (reference sequence). The CDR3 covers 13 residues. V was clipped by 1 base and J by 4 bases, with 7 bases between them.

CDR3 protein: CASSPGTTVKTF. In nucleotides, the CDR3 is TGTGCCAGCAGCCCAGGGACAACGGTAAAGACCTTC. The genes are TRBV7-2 and TRBJ1-2, with a possible D match to TRBD1 (6 bases). This CDR3 spans 12 amino acids. V shed 5 bases and J shed 14 bases, with 18 bases lying between them. Germline CDR1 is SGHTA and CDR2 is FQGNSA.

This sequence joins TRBV6-1 and TRBJ2-7; tentatively, D is TRBD2 (5 bases). CDR1 and CDR2 (germline): MNHNS, SASEGT. V gave up 3 bases and J gave up 0 bases, with 12 bases separating them. The CDR3 length is 15 residues. The CDR3 DNA sequence: TGTGCCAGCAGTGACCCCACGGAGGTCTCCTACGAGCAGTACTTC. This gives the protein CASSDPTEVSYEQYF.

This clone was picked up a small number of times. This chain links TRBV15 with TRBJ1-2; no reliable D call. The V gene lost 7 bases and the J gene lost 7 bases, with 19 bases spanning the gap. CDR1 LNHNV and CDR2 YYDKDF come from the germline V gene (reference sequence). The CDR3 is 14 residues long. CDR3 sequence reads: CATTQRFGSGGYTF. The CDR3 coding sequence is TGTGCCACCACGCAGAGATTCGGGTCTGGTGGCTACACCTTC. The full variable domain, with the rest looked up from reference TRBV15 and TRBJ1-2, is DAMVIQNPRYQVTQFGKPVTLSCSQTLNHNVMYWYQQKSSQAPKLLFHYYDKDFNNEADTPDNFQSRRPNTSFCFLDIRSPGLGDTAMYLCATTQRFGSGGYTFGSGTRLTVV.

The chain recombines TRBV6-1 with TRBJ1-2; D is unclear. The V end lost 8 bases, the J end lost 4 bases, and 17 bases lay between the germline ends. The germline V gene has CDR1 MNHNS and CDR2 SASEGT. There are 14 residues in the CDR3. CDR3 in DNA: TGTGCCAGCCTCGGAGTGTTACCTCTCTATGGCTACACCTTC. Translation: CASLGVLPLYGYTF.

The J gene is TRBJ2-7, the V gene TRBV2, with D perhaps TRBD2 (6 bases). Deletions cut 7 bases from V and 5 bases from J, with 24 bases between. This CDR3 has 16 amino acids. Germline V lookup: CDR1 SNHLY, CDR2 FYNNEI. The CDR3 loop reads CASIPAPRGSPHEQYF. In DNA form, the CDR3 reads TGTGCCAGCATTCCCGCCCCGCGGGGCTCTCCTCACGAGCAGTACTTC.

The CDR3 nucleotides read TGTGCCAGCAGGAAAAAAGGGAACACCGGGGAGCTGTTTTTT. This gives the protein CASRKKGNTGELFF. The chain uses TRBV6-5 and TRBJ2-2; D not certain. Germline V gene sequence: CDR1 MNHEY, CDR2 SVGAGI. V lost 6 bases and J 1 base, leaving 9 bases between the germline ends. The CDR3 extends over 14 amino acids.

The chain recombines TRBV5-4 with TRBJ2-3; D possibly matches TRBD1 or TRBD2 (5 bases each). V was pared by 2 bases and J by 3 bases, with 7 bases between. CDR3 length equals 13 residues. Germline lookup yields CDR1 SGHNT and CDR2 YYREEE (reference sequence). CDR3 in amino acids: CASSFWGTDTQYF. For the CDR3, the DNA is TGTGCCAGCAGCTTTTGGGGGACAGATACGCAGTATTTT.

The chain carries TRBV9 and TRBJ2-2, with D possibly being TRBD1 or TRBD2 (5 bases each). The V gene lost 5 bases and the J gene lost 1 base, with 12 bases spanning the gap. The CDR3 extends over 15 amino acids. Per the germline V gene, CDR1 is SGDLS and CDR2 is YYNGEE. The CDR3 DNA reads TGTGCCAGCAGGGGACGACAGATGAACACCGGGGAGCTGTTTTTT. It encodes CASRGRQMNTGELFF.

The chain recombines TRBV7-8 with TRBJ2-2; the match to TRBD2 covers 14 bases. CDR3 size: 21 residues. Germline trimming cut 5 bases from V and 0 bases from J; bases unmatched to any gene: 14. Germline CDR1 SGHVS, CDR2 FQNEAQ. CDR3 sequence reads: CASSPTSGRAYPHANTGELFF. Here the CDR3 DNA reads TGTGCCAGCAGCCCGACTAGCGGGAGGGCCTATCCCCACGCGAACACCGGGGAGCTGTTTTTT.

V usage is TRBV7-8 and J usage is TRBJ2-5; 7 bases map to TRBD1. J was trimmed by 5 bases and V by 5 bases; bases with no gene match: 5. The CDR3 sequence is 13 residues long. Germline CDR1 SGHVS, CDR2 FQNEAQ. CDR3 coding DNA: TGTGCCAGCAGCCTCCCGACAGGGGAGACCCAGTACTTC. This encodes CASSLPTGETQYF. Complete variable domain (other parts from reference TRBV7-8 and TRBJ2-5): GAGVSQSPRYKVAKRGQDVALRCDPISGHVSLFWYQQALGQGPEFLTYFQNEAQLDKSGLPSDRFFAERPEGSVSTLKIQRTQQEDSAVYLCASSLPTGETQYFGPGTRLLVL.

The chain has TRBV28 and TRBJ1-1; the D gene is possibly TRBD1 (5 bases). The CDR3 contains 13 residues. The germline V gene has CDR1 MDHEN and CDR2 SYDVKM. V shed 1 base and J shed 11 bases, with 14 bases lying between them. The CDR3 protein is CASSLLGTTGAFF. The CDR3 DNA follows: TGTGCCAGCAGTTTATTGGGGACCACGGGCGCTTTCTTT.

The V call is TRBV18, the J call TRBJ2-2, with D perhaps TRBD2 (5 bases). V lost 2 bases to trimming and J lost 6 bases, with 19 bases between them. This CDR3 comprises 17 residues. Germline values: CDR1 KGHSH, CDR2 LQKENI. CDR3 DNA sequence: TGTGCCAGCTCACCAGATGCTCCTCCGGGATACGCCGGGGAGCTGTTTTTT. The encoded protein is CASSPDAPPGYAGELFF.

The chain carries TRBV9 and TRBJ2-1, with 8 positions matching TRBD2. Germline CDR1 reads SGDLS; CDR2 reads YYNGEE. Germline trimming cut 2 bases from V and 0 bases from J; bases unmatched to any gene: 7. The CDR3 runs 17 residues. CDR3 region: CASSVSGGIFSYNEQFF. DNA of the CDR3: TGTGCCAGCAGCGTTTCGGGAGGGATCTTCTCCTACAATGAGCAGTTCTTC.

V gene TRBV7-6 combines with J gene TRBJ1-5, with no clear D. Trimming shortened V by 1 base and J by 0 bases, and 7 bases separated the two germline ends. Per germline, CDR1 SGHVS and CDR2 FNYEAQ. This CDR3 comprises 15 residues. CDR3 protein: CASSLGLDSNQPQHF. As DNA, the CDR3 is TGTGCCAGCAGCTTAGGTCTAGATAGCAATCAGCCCCAGCATTTT.

J is TRBJ1-3 and V is TRBV27; D not resolved. The CDR3 has 14 amino acids. V lost 5 bases and J 2 bases, leaving 10 bases between the germline ends. Per the germline V gene, CDR1 is MNHEY and CDR2 is SMNVEV (reference sequence). Here the CDR3 DNA reads TGTGCCAGCAGTCTCGGTCACACTGGAAACACCATATATTTT. This sequence encodes CASSLGHTGNTIYF.